This TCR beta chain was obtained from a study of shared clonotypes between healthy human individuals. Study-level findings and limits: Collection of samples was limited to blood; tissue repertoires likely differ.

The genomic DNA of each subset was split evenly across several immunoSEQ plates. Sequenced by immunoSEQ multiplex PCR; TCRdb stores in-frame clones only, minus some. Here the sample spans some 980,000 clones, about 80% being singletons. For this clone: The antigen remains unidentified.

The CDR3 contains 13 residues. V gave up 2 bases and J gave up 5 bases, with 9 bases separating them. Germline CDR1 SEHNR, CDR2 FQNEAQ (reference sequence). The chain uses TRBV7-9 and TRBJ1-1; D is perhaps TRBD1 (6 bases). Sequencing was done on a sample of memory CD4+ T cells sorted from blood. Subset given: CD45RA-negative fraction. The clonotype comes from a man aged 18 to 30 in good health. The CDR3: CASSLLGGTEAFF. CDR3 nucleotides: TGTGCCAGCAGCTTATTAGGGGGAACTGAAGCTTTCTTT.